This T cell receptor (beta chain) was documented in a study of T cell changes during pregnancy in multiple sclerosis. Using immunoSEQ multiplex PCR, the repertoire was profiled, and TCRdb retains in-frame clones only, with some absent. The profile shows over 35,000 clones, 75% to 95% of them singletons. The table lists this clone with a few counts. The trim removed 2 bases at V and 6 bases at J, leaving 7 bases unmatched. Looked up from germline, CDR1 is SGHTA and CDR2 is FQGNSA. The CDR3 contains 16 residues. Sequences were derived from CD4+ T cells from peripheral blood mononuclear cells, sampled in the first trimester of pregnancy. The rearrangement links TRBV7-2 to TRBJ2-2, with 9 bases aligning to TRBD2. This TCR derives from a female donor in good health, enrolled as a control in a pregnancy study. Here the CDR3 DNA reads TGTGCCAGCAGCTTATCCGGCGGGGGGGCGCCCGGGGAGCTGTTTTTT. This encodes CASSLSGGGAPGELFF.